This note documents a single TCR beta chain sequence. Its antigen is not known. These data belong to a study of Graves' ophthalmopathy and Graves' hyperthyroidism. General observations from the study: The authors also found most expanded thyroid clonotypes above 0.001 frequency in blood.

V trimming: 5 bases; J trimming: 1 base; junction bases outside the gene matches: 2. The CDR3 covers 12 residues. CDR1 is SQVTM, CDR2 ANQGSEA, per germline. The sequenced template was RNA, covering the TCR beta CDR3 region. RT-PCR with HTBI primers came first, then second-round multiplex PCR. From the multiplex PCR reads, TCRdb called clonotypes with MiXCR, one entry per CDR3 protein. This table has roughly 1.1 million distinct CDR3 sequences, about 36% appearing once. The sequence came from an adult man with Graves' hyperthyroidism. This sequence joins TRBV29-1 and TRBJ2-7; 7 positions match TRBD1. The specimen was peripheral blood or thyroid tissue (not recorded which). The CDR3 bases are TGCAGCGTTAAGGGACAGTCCTACGAGCAGTACTTC. This encodes CSVKGQSYEQYF.